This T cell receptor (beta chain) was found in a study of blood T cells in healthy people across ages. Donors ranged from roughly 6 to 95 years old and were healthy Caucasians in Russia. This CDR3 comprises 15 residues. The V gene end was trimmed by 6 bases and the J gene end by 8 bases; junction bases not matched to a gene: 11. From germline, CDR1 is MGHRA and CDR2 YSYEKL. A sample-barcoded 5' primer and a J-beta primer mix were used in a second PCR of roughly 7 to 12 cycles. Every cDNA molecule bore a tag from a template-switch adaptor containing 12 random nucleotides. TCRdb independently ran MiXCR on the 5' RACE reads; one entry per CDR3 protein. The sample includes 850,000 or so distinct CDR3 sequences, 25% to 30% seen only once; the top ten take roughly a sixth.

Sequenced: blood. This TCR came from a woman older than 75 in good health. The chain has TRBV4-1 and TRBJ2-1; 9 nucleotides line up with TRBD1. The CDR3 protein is CASRPSHRDRDEQFF. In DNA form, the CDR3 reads TGCGCCAGCAGGCCCTCTCACAGGGACAGGGATGAGCAGTTCTTC.